These T cell receptor beta chains were read from a single sample in a study of technical replicates of blood from a handful of donors. Data came from immunoSEQ multiplex PCR; TCRdb stores just in-frame clones and leaves some out. The sample holds fewer than 75,000 clones; 85% to 90% are singletons and the top ten take approximately 4.5%. Sequenced sample: PBMCs. These receptors were taken from a human donor in good health. Some clones in this sample may be carry-over from other donors' samples. Each CDR3 is given with its conserved first and last residue. The D gene is left open where the match is weak. Size is omitted from some rows. Given values are once, few, many or a class for expanded clones.

D gene,J gene,V gene,clone size,CDR3 protein,CDR3 DNA
.,TRBJ1-1,TRBV7-9,.,CASNIDRNTEAFF,TGTGCCAGCAACATTGACAGGAACACTGAAGCTTTCTTT
TRBD1,TRBJ1-4,TRBV2,once,CASSVQGAYEKLFF,TGTGCCAGCAGTGTACAGGGGGCCTATGAAAAACTGTTTTTT
.,TRBJ1-1,TRBV5-1,.,CASFASGGYTEAFF,TGCGCCAGTTTTGCCTCCGGGGGTTACACTGAAGCTTTCTTT
TRBD2,TRBJ2-3,TRBV2,.,CASSLLAGADTQYF,TGTGCCAGCAGTCTTTTAGCGGGGGCTGATACGCAGTATTTT
.,TRBJ2-7,TRBV30,.,CALKRQSSSYEQYF,TGTGCCTTAAAAAGACAGTCTTCCTCCTACGAGCAGTACTTC
.,TRBJ2-2,TRBV6-5,.,CASRGPLTGELFF,TGTGCCAGCAGGGGGCCTCTCACCGGGGAGCTGTTTTTT
.,TRBJ2-7,TRBV29-1,once,CSVEAGTYEQYF,TGCAGCGTTGAGGCAGGGACCTACGAGCAGTACTTC
.,TRBJ2-2,TRBV7-6,.,CASSFHSGTNTGELFF,TGTGCCAGCAGCTTTCATAGCGGAACGAACACCGGGGAGCTGTTTTTT
TRBD2,TRBJ2-5,TRBV5-5,.,CASSSSGEGTQYF,TGTGCCAGCAGCAGTAGCGGGGAGGGCACCCAGTACTTC
.,TRBJ1-2,TRBV4-3,few,CASSQDQGLDYGYTF,TGCGCCAGCAGCCAAGATCAGGGTTTAGACTATGGCTACACCTTC
TRBD2,TRBJ2-7,TRBV6-1,.,CASSEALGLAGANEQYF,TGTGCCAGCAGTGAAGCGCTTGGACTAGCGGGAGCGAACGAGCAGTACTTC
TRBD2,TRBJ2-1,TRBV7-9,.,CASSLSGGVYEQFF,TGTGCCAGCAGCTTAAGCGGGGGGGTTTATGAGCAGTTCTTC
TRBD2,TRBJ2-7,TRBV6-6,.,CATVSREVGYEQYF,TGTGCCACCGTCTCGCGGGAGGTGGGATACGAGCAGTACTTC
.,TRBJ1-1,TRBV4-1,.,CASIPRAGTGNTEAFF,TGCGCCAGCATCCCAAGGGCGGGGACGGGGAACACTGAAGCTTTCTTT
.,TRBJ1-2,TRBV4-3,.,CASSQDTGGYTF,TGCGCCAGCAGCCAAGATACCGGGGGCTACACCTTC
.,TRBJ2-2,TRBV29-1,.,CSIGKGAGELFF,TGCAGCATCGGCAAAGGGGCCGGGGAGCTGTTTTTT
TRBD1,TRBJ1-1,TRBV19,.,CASSTQGAQRTEAFF,TGTGCCAGTAGTACACAGGGGGCGCAGAGGACTGAAGCTTTCTTT
TRBD2,TRBJ2-1,TRBV5-1,.,CASSLPTSGAGDEQFF,TGCGCCAGCAGCCTACCTACTAGCGGGGCGGGGGATGAGCAGTTCTTC
TRBD1,TRBJ2-4,TRBV4-1,.,CASTTTGGKNIQYF,TGCGCCAGCACCACCACAGGGGGGAAAAACATTCAGTACTTC
.,TRBJ2-7,TRBV4-3,.,CASSPRQVPSEQYF,TGCGCCAGCAGCCCCAGACAGGTCCCCTCCGAGCAGTACTTC
TRBD2,TRBJ2-1,TRBV6-5,.,CASSYGTSGGNEQFF,TGTGCCAGCAGTTACGGGACTAGCGGGGGGAATGAGCAGTTCTTC
.,TRBJ2-2,TRBV7-3,once,CASSLEATGELFF,TGTGCCAGCAGCTTAGAGGCAACCGGGGAGCTGTTTTTT
TRBD2,TRBJ2-4,TRBV6-1,.,CASSERAGGPNIQYF,TGTGCCAGCAGTGAAAGAGCGGGAGGGCCGAACATTCAGTACTTC
TRBD1,TRBJ1-2,TRBV4-2,.,CASSQGQGAGYGYTF,TGTGCCAGCAGCCAAGGACAGGGGGCGGGCTATGGCTACACCTTC
.,TRBJ2-5,TRBV5-4,.,CASADGVRAQETQYF,TGTGCCAGCGCCGACGGAGTCAGGGCCCAAGAGACCCAGTACTTC
.,TRBJ2-3,TRBV5-4,.,CASSLPRDLGTDTQYF,TGTGCCAGCAGCTTGCCCCGGGACTTAGGCACAGATACGCAGTATTTT
TRBD1,TRBJ2-7,TRBV5-5,.,CASSLAGGSYEQYF,TGTGCCAGCAGCTTGGCAGGGGGCTCCTACGAGCAGTACTTC
TRBD1,TRBJ2-1,TRBV29-1,.,CSPLTGTGGNEQFF,TGCAGCCCCTTGACCGGGACAGGGGGCAATGAGCAGTTCTTC